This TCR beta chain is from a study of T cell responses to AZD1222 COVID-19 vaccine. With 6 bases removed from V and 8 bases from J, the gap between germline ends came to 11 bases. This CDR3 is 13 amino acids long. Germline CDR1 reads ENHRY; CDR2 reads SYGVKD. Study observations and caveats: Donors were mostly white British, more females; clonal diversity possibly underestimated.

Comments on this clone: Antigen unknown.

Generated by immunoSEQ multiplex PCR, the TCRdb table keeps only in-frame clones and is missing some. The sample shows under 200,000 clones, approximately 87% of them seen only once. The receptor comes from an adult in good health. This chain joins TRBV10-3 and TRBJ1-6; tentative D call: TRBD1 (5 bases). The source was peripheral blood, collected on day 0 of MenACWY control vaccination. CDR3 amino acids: CAISGTSHSPLHF. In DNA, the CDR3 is TGTGCCATCAGCGGGACGTCACATTCACCCCTCCACTTT.